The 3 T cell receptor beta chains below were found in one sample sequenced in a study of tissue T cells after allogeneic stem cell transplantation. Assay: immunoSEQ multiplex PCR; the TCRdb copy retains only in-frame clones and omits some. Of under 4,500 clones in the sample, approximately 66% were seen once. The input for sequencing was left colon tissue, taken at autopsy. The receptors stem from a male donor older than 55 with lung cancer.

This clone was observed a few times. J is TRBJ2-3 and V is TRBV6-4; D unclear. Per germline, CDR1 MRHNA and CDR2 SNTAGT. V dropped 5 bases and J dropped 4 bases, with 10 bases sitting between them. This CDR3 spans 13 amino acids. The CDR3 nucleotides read TGTGCCAGCAGTCACGTGTTCGCAGATACGCAGTATTTT. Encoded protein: CASSHVFADTQYF.

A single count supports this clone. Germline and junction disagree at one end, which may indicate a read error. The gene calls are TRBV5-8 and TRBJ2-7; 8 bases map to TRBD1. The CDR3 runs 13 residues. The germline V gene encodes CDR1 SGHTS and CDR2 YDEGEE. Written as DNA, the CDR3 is TGTGCCAGCAGCTTGGCCGGCAGGGGGCGCAAAGGCTTC. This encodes CASSLAGRGRKGF.

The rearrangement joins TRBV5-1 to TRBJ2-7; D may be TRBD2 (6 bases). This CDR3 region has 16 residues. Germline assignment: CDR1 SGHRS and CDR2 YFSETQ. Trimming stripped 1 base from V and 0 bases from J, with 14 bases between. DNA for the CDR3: TGCGCCAGCAGCTTGATCGAGGGACTGAGCTCCTACGAGCAGTACTTC. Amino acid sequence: CASSLIEGLSSYEQYF.